A single T cell receptor beta chain is shown here with its context. What this receptor recognizes is not known. One base away there is no much larger clone; base qualities are not given. V is reduced by 4 bases and J by 2 bases, leaving a spacing of 9 bases between them. The CDR3 sequence holds 13 residues, the cysteine and phenylalanine included. Only the CDR3 DNA stays, 39 bases, in frame from base 1. The germline V gene provides CDR1 MDHEN and CDR2 SYDVKM. RNA was extracted with the RNeasy kit and 0.5 to 1 ug was reverse transcribed using random hexamers. The immunoSEQ multiplex PCR assay, which covers 54 Vbeta and 13 Jbeta segments, was used to amplify TCR beta CDR3 regions. PCR amplification bias was corrected by using a synthetic template baseline for primer optimization and computational correction. The authors' pipeline ran thus. Reads were annotated to V, D and J genes per IMGT and analyzed with immunoSEQ Analyzer, keeping only productive sequences. Clonality was computed as one minus Shannon entropy normalized by log2 of the number of productive unique sequences. For each patient and control, public and private clones were evaluated within the 100 most prevalent clones. Susac-specific clones were defined as absent from healthy and MS cohorts, roughly 1,100 published viral clones and other ImmuneACCESS disease sequences. TCRdb itself trimmed the public reads at Q25 with fastp, ran MiXCR and retained productive beta chains. Under each unique CDR3 protein, matching rows form one entry showing the most common genes and DNA. For this entry, the V and J calls and clone size follow TCRdb and not the study's own pipeline. The sample table records tens of thousands of distinct CDR3 sequences; approximately 94% of these occur just once. The ten largest account for about 0.55% of the sample.

The sample comes from a study of CD8 T cells in Susac syndrome (dated by TCRdb to between 2019 and 2020). About the study as a whole: Whether CD8+ T cell activation and differentiation in Susac syndrome was antigen driven was tested using repertoire sequencing. CD8+ T cell repertoire clonality was compared between some 13 healthy donors, approximately 14 Susac syndrome patients and about 15 multiple sclerosis patients. Study-level results and caveats: The study acknowledged that relatively few individuals were included in the TCR sequencing and HLA analysis.

Peripheral blood CD8+ and CD4+ T cells from healthy donors, Susac syndrome patients and multiple sclerosis patients were profiled using high-throughput TCR beta sequencing. Healthy donors were included as age- and sex-matched controls. Bulk CD8+ and CD4+ T cells were purified by magnetic negative isolation, whereas CD8+ TEMRA cells were enriched by FACS. Blood was collected in EDTA tubes and processed within 24 hours, with PBMCs isolated through density gradient centrifugation. PBMCs destined for TCR sequencing were cryopreserved in liquid nitrogen and later thawed in a 37 °C water bath. The sorted or isolated CD4+, CD8+ and CD8+ TEMRA cells had a purity of 90% or higher.

The sequenced sample was CD8+ T cells from PBMCs. The chain is made from TRBV28 and TRBJ2-7; no D gene call is confident. This receptor was taken from a human donor in good health. The DNA sequence follows: TGTGCCAGCAGTTGGGCAAAGACCTACGAGCAGTACTTC. Its coded protein is CASSWAKTYEQYF.